The text below deals with one TCR beta chain. These data belong to a study of blood T cells in healthy people across ages. The CDR3 has 15 amino acids. Germline V gene data show CDR1 as SGDLS and CDR2 as YYNGEE. V shed 1 base, J shed 5 bases, and the junction held 6 bases outside the gene matches. A second PCR, run for roughly 7 to 11 cycles, used a sample-barcoded 5' primer plus a J-beta primer mix. CDR3-containing paired-end reads numbering at least 2.5 million came from each sample. From the 5' RACE reads, TCRdb called clonotypes with MiXCR, one entry per CDR3 protein. The sample holds approximately 800,000 distinct CDR3 sequences, approximately 60% seen once.

The specimen sequenced was blood. The source of this sequence is a man in his forties in good health. V and J are TRBV9 and TRBJ2-3; 8 bases agree with TRBD2. In DNA, the CDR3 is TGTGCCAGCAGCGTATCAGCGGGGGTAAGAGATACGCAGTATTTT. It encodes CASSVSAGVRDTQYF.